This TCR beta chain comes out of a study of blood T cell repertoires in COVID-19. Only in-frame clones appear in the TCRdb table, and some are missing; sequencing was by immunoSEQ multiplex PCR. The repertoire consists of about 270,000 clones, with 88% occurring once and the leading ten covering under 2.5%. The sequenced sample consisted of PBMCs or T cells enriched from blood (not recorded which). The receptor comes from an older woman in a cohort exposed to, infected with or recovered from COVID-19 (not recorded which).

This CDR3 reads CASSQVAGSSYNEQFF. CDR3 bases: TGTGCCAGCAGCCAAGTAGCCGGGAGCTCCTACAATGAGCAGTTCTTC. The J gene is TRBJ2-1, the V gene TRBV14; D perhaps matches TRBD2 (6 bases). Germline loops: CDR1 SGHDN, CDR2 FVKESK. Trimming stripped 1 base from V and 0 bases from J, with 10 bases between. The CDR3 loop spans 16 amino acids.